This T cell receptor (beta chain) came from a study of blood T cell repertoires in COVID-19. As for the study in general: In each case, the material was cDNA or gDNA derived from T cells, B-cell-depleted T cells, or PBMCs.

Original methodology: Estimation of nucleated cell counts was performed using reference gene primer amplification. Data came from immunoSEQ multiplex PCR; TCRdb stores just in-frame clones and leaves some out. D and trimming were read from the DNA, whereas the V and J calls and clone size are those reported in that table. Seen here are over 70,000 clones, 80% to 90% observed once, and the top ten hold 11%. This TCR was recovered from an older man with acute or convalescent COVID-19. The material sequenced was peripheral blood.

Here the CDR3 reads CAYNRGGGNQPQHF. In DNA form, the CDR3 reads TGTGCCTATAACAGGGGAGGTGGCAATCAGCCCCAGCATTTT. The chain employs TRBV30 and TRBJ1-5, with 7 bases matching TRBD1. The CDR3 is made up of 14 amino acids. V trimming: 7 bases; J trimming: 2 bases; junction bases outside the gene matches: 8. The germline gives CDR1 GTSNPN, CDR2 SVGIG (reference sequence).